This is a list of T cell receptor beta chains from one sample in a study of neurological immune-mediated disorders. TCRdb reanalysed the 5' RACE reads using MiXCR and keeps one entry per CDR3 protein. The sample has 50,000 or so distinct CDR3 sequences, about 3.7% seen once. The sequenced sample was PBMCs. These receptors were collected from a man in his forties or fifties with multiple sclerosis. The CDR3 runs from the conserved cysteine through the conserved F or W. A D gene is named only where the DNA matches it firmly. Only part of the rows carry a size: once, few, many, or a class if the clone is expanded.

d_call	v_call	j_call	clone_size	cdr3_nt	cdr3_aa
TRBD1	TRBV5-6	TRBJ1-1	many	TGTGCCAGCAGCTATTGGGACAGGACGAACACTGAAGCTTTCTTT	CASSYWDRTNTEAFF
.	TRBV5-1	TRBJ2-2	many	TGCGCCAGCAGCTTGGGGCCAGGGCTACCCGGGGAGCTGTTTTTT	CASSLGPGLPGELFF
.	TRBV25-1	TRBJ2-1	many	TGTGCCAGCAGTGCGACTAGGTACAATGAGCAGTTCTTC	CASSATRYNEQFF
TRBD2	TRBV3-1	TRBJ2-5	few	TGTGCCAGCAGCCAAGAGTTGCCTAGCGGGGGGCAAGAGACCCAGTACTTC	CASSQELPSGGQETQYF
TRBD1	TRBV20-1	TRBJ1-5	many	TGCAGTGCTAGGGCCGACAGGGAGGGTGGTCAGCCCCAGAATTTT	CSARADREGGQPQNF
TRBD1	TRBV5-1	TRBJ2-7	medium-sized	TGCGCCAGCAGCCCTGGGACAGGGGGGGCCAACTACGAGCAGTACTTC	CASSPGTGGANYEQYF
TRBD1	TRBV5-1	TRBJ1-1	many	TGCGCCAGCAGCCAAGGGACAGGGGGCCTGAACACTGAAGCTTTCTTT	CASSQGTGGLNTEAFF
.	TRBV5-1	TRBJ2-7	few	TGCGCCAGCAGCTCAACAGGGACGACTGAGGAGCAGTACTTC	CASSSTGTTEEQYF
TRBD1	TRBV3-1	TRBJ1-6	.	TGTGCCAGCAGCCAAGATCTGGGACAGGGAGATTCACCCCTCAACTTT	CASSQDLGQGDSPLNF
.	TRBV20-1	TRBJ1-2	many	TGCAGTGCTACTCGAACGGGGGGGAGAAACTATGGCTACACCTTC	CSATRTGGRNYGYTF
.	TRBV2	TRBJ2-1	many	TGTGCCAGCAGTGAAAGGACATTTATCAATGAGCAGTTCTTC	CASSERTFINEQFF
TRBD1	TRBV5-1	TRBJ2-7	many	TGCGCCAGCAGCGAGAGACAGGGCTACGAGCAGTACTTC	CASSERQGYEQYF
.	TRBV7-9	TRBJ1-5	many	TGTGCCAGCAGCTTAGATGACCGGGCGAGCAATCAGCCCCAGCATTTT	CASSLDDRASNQPQHF
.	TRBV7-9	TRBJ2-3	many	TGTGCCAGCAGCCGGGACGCAAGCACAGATACGCAGTATTTT	CASSRDASTDTQYF
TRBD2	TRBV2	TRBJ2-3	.	TGTGCCAGCAGATCAGGACTAGCGGGGACAGATACGCAGTATTTT	CASRSGLAGTDTQYF
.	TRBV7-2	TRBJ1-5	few	TGTGCCAGCAGCTTAGGAAAAGGGCAGCCCCAGCATTTT	CASSLGKGQPQHF
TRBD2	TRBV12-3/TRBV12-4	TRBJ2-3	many	TGTGCCAGCAGTCCCACGGGGGGAGATACGCAGTATTTT	CASSPTGGDTQYF
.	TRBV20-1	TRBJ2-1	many	TGCAGTGTGGTCCTCACTTTTAATGAGCAGTTCTTC	CSVVLTFNEQFF
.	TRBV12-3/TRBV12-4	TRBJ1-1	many	TGTGCCAGCAGTTCAGGGACGGAGAACACTGAAGCTTTCTTT	CASSSGTENTEAFF
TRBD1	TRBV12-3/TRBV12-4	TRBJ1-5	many	TGTGCCAGCAGGCAGGGGGCAGGCGGTCAGCCCCAGCATTTT	CASRQGAGGQPQHF
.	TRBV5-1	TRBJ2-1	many	TGCGCCAGCAGCTACCCGGGGCCTGAGCAGTTCTTC	CASSYPGPEQFF
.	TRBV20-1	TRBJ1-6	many	TGCAGTGCTAAGACAGGAGATTCACCCCTCAACTTT	CSAKTGDSPLNF
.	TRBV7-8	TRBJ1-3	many	TGTGCCAGCAGCTTAATGGGGGCTACCTCTGGAAACACCATATATTTT	CASSLMGATSGNTIYF
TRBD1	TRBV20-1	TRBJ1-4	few	TGCAGTGCCGGGGGACAGGGCGATGAAAAACTGTTTTTT	CSAGGQGDEKLFF
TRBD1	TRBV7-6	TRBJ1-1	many	TGTGCCAGCAGCTTAGAAGCAGGGGGTTCGCCTGAAGCTTTCTTT	CASSLEAGGSPEAFF
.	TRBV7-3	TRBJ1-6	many	TGTGCCAGCAGCTTAACGTGGACCCAAGGGACCATCCCTCTCCACTTT	CASSLTWTQGTIPLHF
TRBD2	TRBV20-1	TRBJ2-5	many	TGCAGTGCTAGTTTAGTTTCGCGGGGGGTGGAGACCCAGTACTTC	CSASLVSRGVETQYF
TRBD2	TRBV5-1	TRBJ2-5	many	TGCGCCAGCTACCGACTAGCGGGGGGGCCGGAAGAGACCCAGTACTTC	CASYRLAGGPEETQYF
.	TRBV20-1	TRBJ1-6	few	TGCAGTGCTGCCCAACCGGGAAAAAATAATTCACCCCTCCACTTT	CSAAQPGKNNSPLHF
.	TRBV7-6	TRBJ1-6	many	TGTGCCAGCAGCTTAAGACACCTTAATTCACCCCTCCACTTT	CASSLRHLNSPLHF
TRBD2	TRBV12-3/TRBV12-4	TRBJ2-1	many	TGTGCCAGCAGTTTGGCTAGCGGGGGATATGAGCAGTTCTTC	CASSLASGGYEQFF
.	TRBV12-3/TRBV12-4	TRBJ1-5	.	TGTGCCAGCAGTTACACAGGGAAAAGTCGCAATCAGCCCCAGAATTTT	CASSYTGKSRNQPQNF
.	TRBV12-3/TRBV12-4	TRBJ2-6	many	TGTGCCAGCAGTCTTACAGGGCCCGGGGCCAACGTCCTGACTTTC	CASSLTGPGANVLTF
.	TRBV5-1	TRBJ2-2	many	TGCGCCAGCAGCTTGGGGGCAGCGTCGGCCGGGGAGCTGTTTTTT	CASSLGAASAGELFF
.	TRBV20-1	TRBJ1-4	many	TGCAGTGCTCGGACGGCAACTAATGAAAAACTGTTTTTT	CSARTATNEKLFF
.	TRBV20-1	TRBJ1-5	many	TGCAGTGCTAGACAGGGTTATGAGTATCAGCCCCAGCATTTT	CSARQGYEYQPQHF
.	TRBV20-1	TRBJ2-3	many	TGCAGTGCCTCGAGCGAGGCTGGCACAGATACGCAGTATTTT	CSASSEAGTDTQYF
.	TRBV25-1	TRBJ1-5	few	TGTGCCAGCAGTCAGTTCAGCAATCAGCCCCAGCATTTT	CASSQFSNQPQHF
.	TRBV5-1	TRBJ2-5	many	TGCGCCAGCAGCTTGGCTGTCGAAGGGGTGGAGACCCAGTACTTC	CASSLAVEGVETQYF
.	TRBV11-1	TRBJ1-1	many	TGTGCCAGCAGCTTAGTGGAGCAGTTTGAAGCTTTCTTT	CASSLVEQFEAFF
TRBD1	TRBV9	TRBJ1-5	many	TGTGCCAGCAGCCCAGACAGGGTCAATCAGCCCCAGCATTTT	CASSPDRVNQPQHF
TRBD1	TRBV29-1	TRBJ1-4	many	TGCAGCGTTGGACTGGGGACAGGGGGTGAAAAACTGTTTTTT	CSVGLGTGGEKLFF
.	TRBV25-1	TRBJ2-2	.	TGTGCCAGCAGTGATAAGCATTCCGCGAACACCGGGGAGCTGTTTTTT	CASSDKHSANTGELFF
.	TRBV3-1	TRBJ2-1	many	TGTGCCAGCGGCCAATTACGAGAGTTC	CASGQLREF
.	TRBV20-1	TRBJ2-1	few	TGCAGTGCCGGGGTCGGGGTTATGTACAATGAGCAGTTCTTC	CSAGVGVMYNEQFF
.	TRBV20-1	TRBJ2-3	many	TGCAGTGCTAGTAATCCAGATACGCAGTATTTT	CSASNPDTQYF
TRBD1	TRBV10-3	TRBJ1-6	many	TGTGCCATCAGTTCGGGACAGGGGCAAAATTCACCCCTCAACTTT	CAISSGQGQNSPLNF
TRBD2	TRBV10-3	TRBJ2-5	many	TGTGCCATCAGAGCGGGGGCAACACAAGAGACCCAGTACTTC	CAIRAGATQETQYF
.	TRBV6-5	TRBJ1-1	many	TGTGCCAGCAGTTATTCGGGTTGGGCTGAAGCTTTCTTT	CASSYSGWAEAFF
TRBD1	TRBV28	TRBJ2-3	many	TGTGCCAGCAGTCCTGGGGGACAGGGGTTAGATACGCAGTATTTT	CASSPGGQGLDTQYF